This T cell receptor beta chain came from a study of blood T cell repertoires in COVID-19. V dropped 1 base and J dropped 2 bases, with 18 bases sitting between them. The germline V gene encodes CDR1 SGHDT and CDR2 YYEEEE. CDR3 length: 17 residues. TCRdb's table, derived via immunoSEQ multiplex PCR, lists solely in-frame clones and lacks some. The table records about 62,000 clones, 75% to 90% of them present only once. The receptor was isolated from a woman in her sixties or seventies with COVID-19, enrolled during active disease. Sample: peripheral blood. The rearrangement joins TRBV5-6 to TRBJ2-5, with D perhaps matching TRBD1 (5 bases). The CDR3 DNA is TGTGCCAGCAGCTTGCCTCCACGGACATACGAACAAGAGACCCAGTACTTC. It specifies CASSLPPRTYEQETQYF.